The 5 T cell receptor beta chains listed next were all sequenced from one sample in a study of blood T cell repertoires in COVID-19. Only in-frame clones appear in the TCRdb table, and some are missing; sequencing was by immunoSEQ multiplex PCR. Of about 260,000 clones in the sample, about 87% were seen once. The sequenced sample was PBMCs or T cells enriched from blood (not recorded which). These TCRs come from a woman in her twenties or thirties with acute COVID-19.

The V call is TRBV10-3, the J call TRBJ2-3; 8 nucleotides line up with TRBD1. CDR1 is ENHRY, CDR2 SYGVKD, per germline. J lost 2 bases, V lost 6 bases, and 7 bases had no gene match. The CDR3 has 15 amino acids. CDR3 sequence: CAISPRQGITDTQYF. In nucleotides, the CDR3 is TGTGCCATCAGCCCACGACAGGGGATCACAGATACGCAGTATTTT.

In DNA form, the CDR3 reads TGTGCCAGTAGTGACCCTCAGGGACAACGTCTCCTTAGCAATCAGCCCCAGCATTTT. Protein: CASSDPQGQRLLSNQPQHF. The chain recombines TRBV19 with TRBJ1-5, with D possibly matching TRBD1 (6 bases). In germline, CDR1 is LNHDA, CDR2 SQIVND (reference sequence). Deletions cut 5 bases from V and 0 bases from J, with 23 bases between. This CDR3 comprises 19 residues.

J is TRBJ2-1 and V is TRBV5-1, with TRBD2 identical over 8 bases. Germline CDR1 reads SGHRS; CDR2 reads YFSETQ. The V gene end was trimmed by 6 bases and the J gene end by 7 bases; junction bases not matched to a gene: 9. This CDR3 has 14 residues. The CDR3 sequence is CASTGAGGYNEQFF. In DNA form, the CDR3 reads TGCGCCAGCACCGGGGCGGGAGGTTATAATGAGCAGTTCTTC.

The chain couples TRBV4-1 to TRBJ2-1; possible D gene TRBD2, 6 bases. Germline V gene data show CDR1 as MGHRA and CDR2 as YSYEKL. V was cut by 6 bases and J by 1 base, with 13 bases left in between. This CDR3 has 15 amino acids. The CDR3 DNA reads as TGCGCCAGCAGGTCCGGGACTCAGTCCTACAATGAGCAGTTCTTC. It codes for CASRSGTQSYNEQFF.

The chain links TRBV7-2 to TRBJ1-3; the D is unclear. The CDR3 loop spans 15 amino acids. Deletions cut 1 base from V and 2 bases from J, with 9 bases between. Germline loops: CDR1 SGHTA, CDR2 FQGNSA. The CDR3 nucleotides are TGTGCCAGCAGCTTAGACATGGTGCCTGGAAACACCATATATTTT. It is translated as CASSLDMVPGNTIYF.